The 5 T cell receptor beta chains below were found in one sample sequenced in a study of graft-versus-host responses after intestinal transplantation. Their recognized antigens are unknown. The protocol was immunoSEQ multiplex PCR, while the TCRdb copy is restricted to in-frame clones and leaves out a portion. Here the sample spans more than 95,000 clones, about nine tenths being singletons. Sequenced material: unstimulated CD4+ T cells sorted from spleen or lymph node cells, taken before intestinal transplant. The receptors were gathered from a human donor who received an intestinal transplant.

DNA of the CDR3: TGTGCCAGCAGCTTAATTGGCAGGGGAGCCTACGAGCAGTACTTC. Its protein product is CASSLIGRGAYEQYF. The chain couples TRBV7-2 to TRBJ2-7, with a tentative D call TRBD1 (6 bases). CDR1 is SGHTA and CDR2 is FQGNSA in the germline V gene. This CDR3 has 15 residues. The V end was cut by 2 bases, the J end by 2 bases, with 13 bases between. Combining the CDR3 with reference TRBV7-2 and TRBJ2-7 gives the whole variable domain GAGVSQSPSNKVTEKGKDVELRCDPISGHTALYWYRQSLGQGLEFLIYFQGNSAPDKSGLPSDRFSAERTGGSVSTLTIQRTQQEDSAVYLCASSLIGRGAYEQYFGPGTRLTVT.

Details on this clone: One end of the junction is discordant with germline, which a read error may explain. V gene TRBV6-5 combines with J gene TRBJ2-5, with 8 bases that match TRBD2. CDR3 length: 16 residues. CDR1 and CDR2 (germline): MNHEY, SVGAGI. CDR3 protein: CANSSNSGAPRETQYF. In nucleotides, the CDR3 is TGTGCCAACAGTTCCAATAGCGGGGCCCCGCGGGAGACCCAGTACTTC.

The V call is TRBV6-1, the J call TRBJ2-5, with D maybe TRBD1 (6 bases). CDR3 length equals 11 residues. Trimming took 10 bases from V and 11 from J, leaving 17 bases between them. Germline CDR1 MNHNS, CDR2 SASEGT. CDR3 sequence: CAITTGTRQYF. The CDR3 DNA follows: TGTGCCATCACCACAGGGACAAGGCAGTACTTC.

This chain uses TRBV7-2 with TRBJ1-6, with no clear D. There are 13 residues in the CDR3. CDR1 SGHTA and CDR2 FQGNSA come from the germline V gene. V was cut by 1 base and J by 9 bases, with 7 bases left in between. The CDR3 spells CASSLVVASPLHF. The CDR3 nucleotides read TGTGCCAGCAGCTTAGTGGTAGCTTCACCCCTCCACTTT.

The V call is TRBV7-9, the J call TRBJ2-1; no clear D gene. Germline V CDR1 and CDR2: SEHNR, FQNEAQ (reference sequence). V dropped 5 bases and J dropped 4 bases, with 15 bases sitting between them. The CDR3 has 15 amino acids. The CDR3 reads CASSPGFLRYNEQFF. DNA for the CDR3: TGTGCCAGCAGCCCCGGTTTTTTGAGGTACAATGAGCAGTTCTTC.